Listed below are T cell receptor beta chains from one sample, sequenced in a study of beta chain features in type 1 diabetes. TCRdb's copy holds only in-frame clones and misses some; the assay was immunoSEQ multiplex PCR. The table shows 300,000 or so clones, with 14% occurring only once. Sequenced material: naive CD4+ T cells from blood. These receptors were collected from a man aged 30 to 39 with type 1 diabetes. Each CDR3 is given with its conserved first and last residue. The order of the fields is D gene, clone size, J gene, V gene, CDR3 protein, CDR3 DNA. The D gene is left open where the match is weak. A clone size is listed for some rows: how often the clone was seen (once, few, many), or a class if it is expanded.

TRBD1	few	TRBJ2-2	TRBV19	CATSDGDRNTGELFF	TGTGCCACTTCGGACGGGGACAGAAACACCGGGGAGCTGTTTTTT
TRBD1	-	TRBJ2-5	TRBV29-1	CSATGGSETQYF	TGCAGCGCTACAGGGGGCTCAGAGACCCAGTACTTC
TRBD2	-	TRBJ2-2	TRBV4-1	CASSQNPSGRNTGELFF	TGCGCCAGCAGCCAAAACCCTAGCGGGAGGAACACCGGGGAGCTGTTTTTT
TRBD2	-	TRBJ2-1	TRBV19	CASSISGSGNEQFF	TGTGCCAGTAGTATAAGCGGGAGTGGCAATGAGCAGTTCTTC
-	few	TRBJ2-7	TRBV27	CASSSPLTGRYEQYF	TGTGCCAGCAGTTCCCCTCTTACAGGGCGCTACGAGCAGTACTTC
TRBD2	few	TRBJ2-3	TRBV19	CASRENPGTSGTDTQYF	TGTGCCAGTAGGGAGAATCCCGGGACTAGCGGCACAGATACGCAGTATTTT
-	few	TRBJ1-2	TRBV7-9	CASSFGQNNYGYTF	TGTGCCAGCAGCTTCGGACAGAACAACTATGGCTACACCTTC
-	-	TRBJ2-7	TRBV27	CASSSLLYHEQYF	TGTGCCAGCAGCTCCCTCCTCTACCACGAGCAGTACTTC
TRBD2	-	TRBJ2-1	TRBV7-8	CASSSYLAGSSYNEQFF	TGTGCCAGCAGCTCGTACCTAGCGGGCAGCTCCTACAATGAGCAGTTCTTC
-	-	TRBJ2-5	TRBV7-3	CASSLSREETQYF	TGTGCCAGCAGCTTAAGCAGGGAAGAGACCCAGTACTTC
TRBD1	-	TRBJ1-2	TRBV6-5	CASSPRQGGGYGCTF	TGTGCCAGCAGTCCCCGACAGGGTGGTGGATATGGCTGCACCTTC
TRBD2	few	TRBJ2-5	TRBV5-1	CASSRSGIQETQYF	TGCGCCAGCAGCCGTAGCGGGATCCAAGAGACCCAGTACTTC
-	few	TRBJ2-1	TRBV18	CASSEQGPNEQFF	TGTGCCAGCTCCGAGCAGGGTCCCAATGAGCAGTTCTTC
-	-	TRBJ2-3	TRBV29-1	CSVGLSVVTDTQYF	TGCAGCGTTGGTCTTAGCGTTGTCACAGATACGCAGTATTTT
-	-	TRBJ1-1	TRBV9	CASRGPGLNTEAFF	TGTGCCAGCAGGGGTCCGGGTCTGAACACTGAAGCTTTCTTT
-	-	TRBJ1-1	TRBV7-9	CASSFGRNTEAFF	TGTGCCAGCAGCTTTGGCAGGAACACTGAAGCTTTCTTT
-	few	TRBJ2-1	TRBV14	CASSQVGESEQFF	TGTGCCAGCAGCCAAGTTGGGGAGTCTGAGCAGTTCTTC
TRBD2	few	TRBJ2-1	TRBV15	CATSGSGSSGNEQFF	TGTGCCACCAGCGGTAGCGGGAGTAGTGGGAATGAGCAGTTCTTC
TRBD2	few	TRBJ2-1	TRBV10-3	CAISDLAGAGEQFF	TGTGCCATCAGTGACCTAGCGGGAGCGGGTGAGCAGTTCTTC
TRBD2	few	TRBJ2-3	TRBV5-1	CASSLASSGVTDTQYF	TGCGCCAGCAGCTTGGCTAGTAGCGGGGTCACAGATACGCAGTATTTT
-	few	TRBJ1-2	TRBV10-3	CAISEALQNGYTF	TGTGCCATCAGTGAGGCTTTACAAAATGGCTACACCTTC
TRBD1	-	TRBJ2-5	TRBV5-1	CASSPGTGGETQYF	TGCGCCAGCAGCCCGGGGACAGGCGGGGAGACCCAGTACTTC
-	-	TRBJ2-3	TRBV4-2	CASSQAGFVSTDTQYF	TGTGCCAGCAGCCAAGCGGGGTTCGTTAGTACAGATACGCAGTATTTT
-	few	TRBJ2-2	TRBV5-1	CASSLDRVNGELFF	TGCGCCAGCAGCTTGGACAGGGTAAACGGGGAGCTGTTTTTT
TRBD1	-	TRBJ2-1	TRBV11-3	CASSRDRGDEQFF	TGTGCCAGCAGCCGAGACAGGGGCGATGAGCAGTTCTTC
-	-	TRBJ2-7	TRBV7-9	CASSFDSLSYEQYF	TGTGCCAGCAGCTTTGACAGTCTCTCCTACGAGCAGTACTTC
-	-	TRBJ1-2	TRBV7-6	CASSSLPRSGGFGYTF	TGTGCCAGCAGCTCCCTCCCAAGATCGGGGGGTTTTGGCTACACCTTC
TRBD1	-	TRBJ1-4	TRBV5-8	CASSSGQMNEKLFF	TGTGCCAGCAGTTCGGGACAGATGAATGAAAAACTGTTTTTT
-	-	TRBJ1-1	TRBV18	CASSPPGETEAFF	TGTGCCAGCTCACCACCAGGGGAAACTGAAGCTTTCTTT
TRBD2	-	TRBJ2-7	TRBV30	CAWSAGGPDEQYF	TGTGCCTGGTCAGCGGGAGGGCCGGACGAGCAGTACTTC
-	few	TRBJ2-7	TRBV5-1	CASSKRPNFEGGQYF	TGCGCCAGCAGCAAGAGGCCTAACTTCGAAGGGGGGCAGTACTTC
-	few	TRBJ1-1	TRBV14	CASSSYRANTEAFF	TGTGCCAGCAGCTCCTACAGAGCGAACACTGAAGCTTTCTTT
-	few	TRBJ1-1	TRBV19	CASSNRPGTGWGTEAFF	TGTGCCAGTAGTAACCGACCAGGAACAGGATGGGGCACTGAAGCTTTCTTT
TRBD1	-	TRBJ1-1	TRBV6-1	CASSLDRAWNTEAFF	TGTGCCAGCAGTTTGGACAGGGCCTGGAACACTGAAGCTTTCTTT
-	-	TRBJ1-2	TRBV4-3	CASSQEGQGYGYTF	TGCGCCAGCAGCCAAGAAGGCCAGGGGTATGGCTACACCTTC
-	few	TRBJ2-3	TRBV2	CASRSFWTDTQYF	TGTGCCAGCAGGAGTTTCTGGACAGATACGCAGTATTTT
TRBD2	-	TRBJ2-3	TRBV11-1	CASSLGGRADTQYF	TGTGCCAGCAGCTTAGGCGGGAGGGCGGATACGCAGTATTTT
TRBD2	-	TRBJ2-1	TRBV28	CASRETSGVYNEQFF	TGTGCCAGCAGGGAGACTAGCGGAGTATACAATGAGCAGTTCTTC
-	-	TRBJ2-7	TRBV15	CATSRDLTTYEQYF	TGTGCCACCAGCAGAGATTTGACAACCTACGAGCAGTACTTC